Here is one T cell receptor (beta chain) with its context. Its target is not known. Trimming removed 2 bases from V and 7 bases from J, with 12 bases in between. Germline CDR1 is SGHTA and CDR2 is FQGNSA. The CDR3 covers 14 residues. The sample is drawn from a study of Ad26.COV2.S vaccination and SARS-CoV-2 variants. About the research overall: Ad26.COV2.S, an intramuscular injection, was given once or twice 56 days apart.

Study-wide results and limits: Breadth of non-spike TCRs did not differ between vaccinees and placebo recipients.

Treatment: 15 to 20 received Ad26.COV2.S at low or high dose, single or two shots; a few received placebo; per-sample allocation not given. Sampling occurred on day 63 after the first vaccine or placebo injection. This table comes from immunoSEQ multiplex PCR, and its TCRdb copy is limited to in-frame clones, with some not included. In the table there are 440,000 or so clones, over 80% of which are singletons. The sequencing here drew on peripheral blood, taken in a trial of Ad26.COV2.S vaccine versus placebo. This TCR was sampled from a person aged 18-60 years who received the Ad26.COV2.S COVID-19 vaccine or a placebo. The V call is TRBV7-2, the J call TRBJ1-5; D unclear. The CDR3 reads CASSLPGARQPQHF. The CDR3 region has the DNA TGTGCCAGCAGCTTACCAGGCGCAAGGCAGCCCCAGCATTTT. Looking up the rest from reference TRBV7-2 and TRBJ1-5 gives the full variable domain: GAGVSQSPSNKVTEKGKDVELRCDPISGHTALYWYRQSLGQGLEFLIYFQGNSAPDKSGLPSDRFSAERTGGSVSTLTIQRTQQEDSAVYLCASSLPGARQPQHFGDGTRLSIL.